One TCR beta chain is described in this entry. The antigen is not known. This specimen comes from a study of T cells after yellow fever vaccination. Study outcomes and limitations: Peaking on day 5 versus 15, the secondary response was faster but weaker. The study noted that FACS-sorted repertoires could contain abundant clonotypes contaminating from the bulk population. Clonotypes appearing in both CD4 and CD8 compartments existed, and their share was small. Post-booster repertoires again held most primary-vaccination clones (roughly 96% CD4, 75% to 90% CD8).

This CDR3 has 16 amino acids. TCRdb recomputed calls from the 5' RACE reads with MiXCR, one row per CDR3 protein. Of approximately 510,000 distinct CDR3 sequences listed, about a fifth were seen once; the top ten hold less than 20%. This rearrangement joins TRBV21-1 to TRBJ2-3; the listed D gene, TRBD2, was not tested against the DNA. TRBV21-1 constitutes a pseudogene. The specimen was PBMCs, collected around 3 weeks after the first yellow fever vaccination. This clonotype was obtained from a man aged 18-30 years who received the YFV17D yellow fever vaccine. CDR3 DNA sequence: TGTGCCAGCAGCCCCTGGGACAGCGGAGGTACAGATACGCAGTATTTT. It is translated as CASSPWDSGGTDTQYF.